This TCR beta chain was documented in a study of Ad26.COV2.S vaccination and SARS-CoV-2 variants (dated by TCRdb to the early 2020s). Concerning the study at large: Donors in the vaccine arm were drawn from COV1001, a phase I-IIa trial of Ad26.COV2.S in healthy adults that was multicentre, randomized, double-blind and placebo-controlled. Ad26.COV2.S was given intramuscularly at 5x10^10 or 1x10^11 viral particles, as a single shot or as two shots 56 days apart. TCRbeta repertoire sequencing served as the tool for gauging how specific and how broad the SARS-CoV-2-reactive T cell receptors were following Ad26.COV2.S vaccination. A total of approximately 30 samples were included in the TCR-sequenced set, comprising roughly 19 Ad26.COV2.S vaccine recipients, 5 placebo recipients and 8 SARS-CoV-2 convalescent individuals. Participants in the trial were split at random into five groups of five each, receiving low-dose or high-dose Ad26.COV2.S once or twice, or else placebo on both occasions. Investigators remained blinded to trial group allocation during experiments and outcome assessment. Broad study findings and their caveats: Vaccine and placebo recipients had similar non-spike TCR breadth, a finding consistent with the vaccine containing only spike. Ad26.COV2.S recipients had higher spike-specific TCR breadth than placebo recipients (P = 0.0014). Substantial breadth of spike-specific CD8+ and CD4+ T cell responses was reported after vaccination. The study lacked the statistical power to compare responses across vaccine doses or regimens. The authors noted that total T cell responses may have been underestimated by the TCR breadth and depth analyses.

To note about this clone: No antigen is known for it. The record has no base qualities; no much larger clone is one base away.

The immunoSEQ Assay was used to sequence TCRbeta CDR3 regions. After extraction, genomic DNA underwent amplification by bias-controlled multiplex PCR, followed by high-throughput sequencing. The source study handled its data this way. Collapsing and filtering of sequences were performed to quantify the absolute abundance of each unique TCRbeta CDR3 region. Usable DNA was measured by amplifying reference genes present in all nucleated cells, and TCRbeta template counts were normalized to that usable DNA to estimate T cell fraction. Repertoire TCRs were annotated as SARS-CoV-2-specific by exact matching of V gene, CDR3 amino acid sequence and J gene to a known reactive TCR set. The reference SARS-CoV-2 TCR set came from MIRA and was filtered for enrichment in COVID-19-positive ImmuneCODE repertoires, removing public or cross-reactive TCRs. Drawing on the MIRA antigens, annotated TCRs were analysed further at the level of specific ORF or position within ORF. Breadth was defined as the number of annotated unique rearrangements divided by the total number of unique productive rearrangements, and depth was defined as the summed frequency of the annotated unique rearrangements. Group comparisons of TCR breadth used two-sided Wilcoxon rank-sum tests. Held by TCRdb, this immuneACCESS table contains in-frame sequences only and omits some clones. Under half of the omission traces to an unresolved V gene where checked; the cause of the rest is unknown. V and J calls and clone size are copied from that table; D and trimming were computed from the DNA. Within this sample are 350,000 to 450,000 clones, with about 88% of them counted one time only. The ten biggest clones cover around 3.3% of the sample.

The germline V gene provides CDR1 MNHEY and CDR2 SVGAGI. From the cysteine through the phenylalanine, the CDR3 covers 14 amino acids. Only the CDR3 DNA is retained, 42 bases long and in frame from the first base. Between the V and J ends, shortened by 8 bases and 4 bases respectively, the junction contains 15 bases. Interpreted using the paper, the treatment or condition label stands for: approximately 18 received Ad26.COV2.S at low or high dose, single or two shots; about 5 received placebo; per-sample allocation not given. For vaccine and placebo recipients, the sequenced repertoires came from samples collected on day 63 after the first injection. Cohort 1b enrolled around 24 adults aged 18-55 years at a single site in Boston, USA, between 29 July and 7 August 2020. As a vaccine, Ad26.COV2.S was a replication-incompetent adenovirus type 26 vector that expressed a prefusion-stabilized SARS-CoV-2 spike protein derived from the original Wuhan strain.

The chain employs TRBV6-5 and TRBJ2-1; no D gene is confidently identified. The TCR comes from a person between 18 and 65 years old who received the Ad26.COV2.S COVID-19 vaccine or a placebo. The sequenced sample was peripheral blood, obtained in a trial of Ad26.COV2.S vaccine versus placebo. The CDR3 has the sequence CASSRNPSYNEQFF. The DNA sequence is as follows: TGTGCCAGCTCACGGAACCCGAGTTACAATGAGCAGTTCTTC.